What follows is one T cell receptor beta chain and its context. Its target is not known. This entry comes from a study of PD-L1 blockade in urothelial cancer. About the research overall: Blood samples had a median of around 150,000 T cells.

Each PCR had synthetic TCR analog templates added to it as a spike-in. Only in-frame clones appear in the TCRdb table, and some are missing; sequencing was by immunoSEQ multiplex PCR. The sample carries 80,000 to 95,000 clones, roughly 85% recorded once. Time point: peripheral blood 6 weeks after treatment start. Pretreatment and on-treatment samples were taken, numbering 1 to 8 per patient. J lost 12 bases, V lost 2 bases, and 12 bases had no gene match. The CDR3 consists of 14 residues. Germline values: CDR1 GTSNPN, CDR2 SVGIG (reference sequence). Study-wide findings and caveats: Durable-benefit patients had greater expansion of tumor-associated blood clones at 3 weeks.

Sequencing was performed on PBMCs, taken around atezolizumab (anti-PD-L1) treatment. This sequence originates from a man in his 70s with urothelial cancer. This chain uses TRBV30 with TRBJ1-4; 7 positions match TRBD1. CDR3 loop: CAWSPTDRQSQLFF. The CDR3 nucleotides read TGTGCCTGGAGTCCAACGGACAGGCAGAGTCAACTGTTTTTT. Variable domain in full (rest from reference TRBV30 and TRBJ1-4): SQTIHQWPATLVQPVGSPLSLECTVEGTSNPNLYWYRQAAGRGLQLLFYSVGIGQISSEVPQNLSASRPQDRQFILSSKKLLLSDSGFYLCAWSPTDRQSQLFFGSGTQLSVL.